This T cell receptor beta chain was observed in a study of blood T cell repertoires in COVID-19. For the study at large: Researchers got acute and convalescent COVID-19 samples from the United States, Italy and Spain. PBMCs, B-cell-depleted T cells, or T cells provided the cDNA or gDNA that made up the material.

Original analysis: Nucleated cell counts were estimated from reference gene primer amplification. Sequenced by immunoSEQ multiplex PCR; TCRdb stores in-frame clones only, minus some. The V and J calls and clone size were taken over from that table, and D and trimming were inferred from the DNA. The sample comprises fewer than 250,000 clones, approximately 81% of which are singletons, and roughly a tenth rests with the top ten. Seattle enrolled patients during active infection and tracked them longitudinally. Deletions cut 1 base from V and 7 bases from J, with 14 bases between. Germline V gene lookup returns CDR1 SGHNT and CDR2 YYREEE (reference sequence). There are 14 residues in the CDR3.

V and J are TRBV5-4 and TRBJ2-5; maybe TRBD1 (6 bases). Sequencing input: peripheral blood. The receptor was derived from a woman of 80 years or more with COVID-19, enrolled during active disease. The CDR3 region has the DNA TGTGCCAGCAGCTTGAGCAGGGGATTGGTGACCCAGTACTTC. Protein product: CASSLSRGLVTQYF.